This TCR beta chain was sequenced during a study of T cells after yellow fever vaccination. Study outcomes and limitations: The presence of abundant clonotypes contaminating from the bulk population was possible in FACS-sorted repertoires. Most clones from primary vaccination were detected again post-booster (approximately 97% CD4, about 88% CD8).

Each CDR3 protein gets one entry after TCRdb re-called the 5' RACE reads with MiXCR. The sample contains about 340,000 distinct CDR3 sequences, 9.5% to 15% of which appear only once. Trimming cost V 0 bases and J 4 bases; bases outside gene matches: 3. Germline values: CDR1 MGHRA, CDR2 YSYEKL. The CDR3 covers 17 residues. Turning to this clonotype: Its antigen is not identified.

Source: CD4+ T cells sorted from PBMCs, taken 15 days after the yellow fever booster vaccination. V is TRBV4-1 and J is TRBJ2-5; 15 bases fit TRBD2. This clonotype was obtained from a man younger than 30 who received the YFV17D yellow fever vaccine. The CDR3 DNA sequence: TGCGCCAGCAGCCAAGACCGGACTAGCGGGGGGGGAGAGACCCAGTACTTC. This sequence encodes CASSQDRTSGGGETQYF.